The 27 T cell receptor beta chains below all came from one sample that was sequenced in a study of regulatory T cells in long-lasting Graves disease. Regarding time point: newly diagnosed GD, antithyroid drugs for less than 3 months. PBMC RNA was the source of the TCR library. TCR beta libraries were built with iRepertoire HTBI primers and Arm-PCR of CDR3 regions. TCRdb analysed the multiplex PCR reads with MiXCR anew, one entry per CDR3 protein. The sample lists about 610,000 distinct CDR3 sequences, 16% occurring once. The same sample was also studied in work on T cells in Graves' hyperthyroidism and ophthalmopathy.

The sample in question was peripheral blood mononuclear cells (PBMCs), obtained at new diagnosis, from a patient treated with antithyroid drugs. These receptor sequences come from a man aged 18 to 30 with Graves disease.

The sample holds many counts of this clonotype. This chain joins TRBV27 and TRBJ1-5, with 7 bases that match TRBD1. V lost 10 bases to trimming and J lost 6 bases; unmatched junction nucleotides: 12. From germline, CDR1 is MNHEY and CDR2 SMNVEV (reference sequence). The CDR3 length is 14 residues. In DNA form, the CDR3 reads TGTGCCACCTCGACGGGACAGCTAGGTCAGCCCCAGCATTTT. Amino acid sequence: CATSTGQLGQPQHF.

This clonotype was seen many times. V gene TRBV30 combines with J gene TRBJ2-3, with D maybe TRBD2 (5 bases). The length of the CDR3 is 15 residues. V was pared by 4 bases and J by 4 bases, with 18 bases between. Germline CDR1 GTSNPN, CDR2 SVGIG (reference sequence). The CDR3 nucleotides read TGTGCCTGGAACATAGGGAGTGGGCGGCCAGATACGCAGTATTTT. Its translation is CAWNIGSGRPDTQYF.

The V call is TRBV12-3 or TRBV12-4, the J call TRBJ2-1, with D perhaps matching TRBD2 (6 bases). The germline V and J ends were trimmed by 6 bases and 7 bases, with 19 bases remaining between them. CDR3 length equals 15 residues. The CDR3 region is CASRGENWRDNEQFF. The CDR3 DNA is TGTGCCAGCAGGGGGGAGAACTGGCGGGATAATGAGCAGTTCTTC.

With regard to this clonotype: Just one base apart from a much larger clone, this may be a read error. The J gene is TRBJ2-5, the V gene TRBV12-3 or TRBV12-4, with a weak D call TRBD1 (5 bases). V shed 4 bases and J shed 1 base, with 13 bases lying between them. CDR3 length: 15 residues. CDR3 DNA sequence: TGTGCCAGCAGTTCGGTTGACAGCGCCCAAGAGACCCAGTACTTC. It encodes CASSSVDSAQETQYF.

This clonotype showed up many times. The chain employs TRBV28 and TRBJ2-5; D might be TRBD1 (5 bases). This CDR3 spans 14 amino acids. V lost 6 bases, J lost 5 bases, and 16 bases lay in between. Germline CDR1 reads MDHEN; CDR2 reads SYDVKM. In nucleotides, the CDR3 is TGTGCCAGCAGCCCGAACAGGTTTCGGGAGACCCAGTACTTC. This translates into CASSPNRFRETQYF.

This chain connects TRBV11-2 to TRBJ1-2, with D possibly TRBD1 on 5 matching bases. Trimming took 5 bases from V and 1 from J, leaving 14 bases between them. Germline lookup yields CDR1 SGHAT and CDR2 FQNNGV. This CDR3 spans 15 amino acids. The CDR3 coding sequence is TGTGCCAGCAGCCCCGGGAGGGGAGTTAACTATGGCTACACCTTC. Translated, it gives CASSPGRGVNYGYTF.

The rearrangement joins TRBV20-1 to TRBJ1-1, with D possibly being TRBD1 (6 bases). Germline V gene lookup returns CDR1 DFQATT and CDR2 SNEGSKA (reference sequence). V lost 6 bases and J 0 bases, leaving 17 bases between the germline ends. The CDR3 runs to 15 residues. The CDR3 DNA reads TGCAGTGCCCGGACTGGGGGGCACGTGAACACTGAAGCTTTCTTT. Protein product: CSARTGGHVNTEAFF.

J is TRBJ2-5 and V is TRBV5-1; 9 bases align to TRBD1. From germline, CDR1 is SGHRS and CDR2 YFSETQ. The CDR3 loop spans 14 amino acids. Trimming removed 4 bases from V and 5 bases from J; junction bases left unmatched: 6. The CDR3 reads CASSDIQGAETQYF. The CDR3 region has the DNA TGCGCCAGCAGCGACATACAGGGGGCCGAGACCCAGTACTTC.

In the case of this clonotype: Only one base separates this from a far larger clonotype, so it likely reflects a read error. V gene TRBV3-1 combines with J gene TRBJ2-3, with 8 bases matching TRBD1. The DNA end is more similar to TRBJ1-1, so the J call may be wrong. Germline values: CDR1 LGHDT, CDR2 YNNKEL (reference sequence). The length of the CDR3 is 14 residues. The CDR3 nucleotides read TGTGCCAGCGGCCACGACAGGGGAGGTACTGAAGCTTTCTTT. This sequence encodes CASGHDRGGTEAFF.

This rearrangement joins TRBV19 to TRBJ1-5, with D unclear. Germline CDR1 is LNHDA and CDR2 is SQIVND (reference sequence). The CDR3 totals 15 residues. The germline V and J ends were trimmed by 3 bases and 10 bases, with 19 bases remaining between them. The CDR3 sequence: CASSISPGPQTPQHF. The CDR3 coding sequence is TGTGCCAGTAGTATCTCCCCCGGACCTCAAACCCCCCAGCATTTT.

This clonotype was counted a few times. The germline gene is not matched at one end of the junction; a read error may be the cause. The chain couples TRBV30 to TRBJ2-6; D may be TRBD1 (5 bases). The CDR3 loop spans 15 amino acids. Germline values: CDR1 GTSNPN, CDR2 SVGIG (reference sequence). For the CDR3, the DNA is TGTGCCTGGAGTCCAGGGTTCTCTGGGACCAACGTCCTGACTTTC. This codes for CAWSPGFSGTNVLTF.

This clonotype has at least ten counts. This chain links TRBV12-3 or TRBV12-4 with TRBJ1-1; D remains ambiguous. Trimming removed 3 bases from V and 7 bases from J, with 6 bases in between. This CDR3 contains 11 residues. Here the CDR3 reads CASSFEYEAFF. In nucleotides, the CDR3 is TGTGCCAGCAGTTTCGAGTATGAAGCTTTCTTT.

This clonotype came up a few times. This chain connects TRBV6-2 or TRBV6-3 to TRBJ2-3; TRBD2 matches at 11 bases. The junction had 2 bases not matched to a gene; V was cut back by 0 bases and J by 0 bases. The CDR3 is 17 amino acids. Per the germline V gene, CDR1 is MNHEY and CDR2 is SVGEGT. CDR3 loop: CASSYSASGRSTDTQYF. DNA for the CDR3: TGTGCCAGCAGTTACTCGGCTAGCGGGAGGAGCACAGATACGCAGTATTTT.

This clonotype was recorded many times. The chain is built from TRBV7-9 and TRBJ2-1, with TRBD1 identical over 9 bases. This CDR3 comprises 17 residues. Trimming at V came to 6 bases and at J to 4 bases, leaving 13 bases not matched to a gene. Germline CDR1 reads SEHNR; CDR2 reads FQNEAQ (reference sequence). In nucleotides, the CDR3 is TGTGCCAGCAGTCCCCCCCTCGTAGGACAGGGGTACAATGAGCAGTTCTTC. Translated: CASSPPLVGQGYNEQFF.

This clonotype has more than one count but fewer than ten. A clone one base away is much larger, so this may be a read error. The gene calls are TRBV2 and TRBJ2-1, with 7 nucleotides matching TRBD2. The CDR3 has 15 amino acids. CDR1 and CDR2 from the germline V gene are SNHLY and FYNNEI. The V and J ends lost 4 bases and 5 bases, in that order; junction bases with no gene match: 8. This CDR3 reads CASSGRGGSHNEQFF. The CDR3 region has the DNA TGTGCCAGCAGTGGTCGGGGAGGGAGCCACAATGAGCAGTTCTTC.

There are many counts of this clonotype. This chain links TRBV20-1 with TRBJ2-7; D tentatively reads TRBD1 or TRBD2 (6 bases each). CDR1 and CDR2 (germline): DFQATT, SNEGSKA (reference sequence). The CDR3 length is 14 residues. The V and J ends lost 1 base and 4 bases respectively, with 14 bases between them. The CDR3 coding sequence is TGCAGTGCTAGAGGCGCCACAGGGAGGTACGAGCAGTACTTC. The encoded protein is CSARGATGRYEQYF.

This clonotype has ten or more counts. V is TRBV5-1 and J is TRBJ2-2; the D gene is possibly TRBD1 (6 bases). The germline gives CDR1 SGHRS, CDR2 YFSETQ. V was trimmed by 0 bases and J by 6 bases, leaving 12 bases between them. This CDR3 comprises 15 residues. The CDR3 DNA sequence: TGCGCCAGCAGCTTGGACCAGGGGCTCGCCGGGGAGCTGTTTTTT. This encodes CASSLDQGLAGELFF.

A remark on this clonotype: This clone may be a read error of a much larger clone one base away. This chain connects TRBV18 to TRBJ2-1, with TRBD2 matching 11 bases. J lost 8 bases, V lost 0 bases, and 6 bases had no gene match. Germline loops: CDR1 KGHSH, CDR2 LQKENI. This CDR3 region has 16 residues. The CDR3 region has the DNA TGTGCCAGCTCACCACCCCGCCTAGCGGGAGGAGATGAGCAGTTCTTC. It specifies CASSPPRLAGGDEQFF. The variable domain in full, completed from reference TRBV18 and TRBJ2-1, reads NAGVMQNPRHLVRRRGQEARLRCSPMKGHSHVYWYRQLPEEGLKFMVYLQKENIIDESGMPKERFSAEFPKEGPSILRIQQVVRGDSAAYFCASSPPRLAGGDEQFFGPGTRLTVL.

Many counts were recorded for this clonotype. The chain combines TRBV7-8 with TRBJ1-1; no reliable D call. CDR1 and CDR2 from the germline V gene are SGHVS and FQNEAQ. There are 13 residues in the CDR3. Trimming pared 2 bases from V and 1 base from J, leaving 5 bases between. CDR3 in amino acids: CASSLNWNTEAFF. As DNA, the CDR3 is TGTGCCAGCAGCTTAAATTGGAACACTGAAGCTTTCTTT.

This clonotype was detected only a few times. The chain couples TRBV6-1 to TRBJ2-3, with TRBD1 identical over 9 bases. Trimming took 6 bases from V and 3 from J; bases not matched to a gene: 10. Germline loops: CDR1 MNHNS, CDR2 SASEGT. The CDR3 consists of 16 residues. The CDR3 protein is CASSRPAQGATDTQYF. DNA of the CDR3: TGTGCCAGCAGCCGTCCGGCACAGGGGGCAACAGATACGCAGTATTTT.

This clonotype was recorded many times. The chain carries TRBV27 and TRBJ2-1; a possible D gene is TRBD1 (8 bases). V lost 8 bases and J lost 4, with 18 bases in between. The CDR3 extends over 15 amino acids. Germline-derived CDR1 and CDR2 are MNHEY and SMNVEV (reference sequence). CDR3 nucleotides: TGTGCCAGCGGGGAGGGACAGGTCTTTTACAATGAGCAGTTCTTC. Translating it yields CASGEGQVFYNEQFF.

There are many counts of this clonotype. V gene TRBV30 combines with J gene TRBJ2-3, with D tentatively TRBD2 (6 bases). This CDR3 has 14 residues. V lost 1 base and J 0 bases, leaving 8 bases between the germline ends. The germline V gene has CDR1 GTSNPN and CDR2 SVGIG (reference sequence). DNA of the CDR3: TGTGCCTGGAGTGCAACTAGCAGCACAGATACGCAGTATTTT. Its translation is CAWSATSSTDTQYF.

In this sample, this clonotype turned up many times. In nucleotides, the CDR3 is TGTGCCTGGGAGACTGGGAACACTGAAGCTTTCTTT. Residues: CAWETGNTEAFF. This chain uses TRBV30 with TRBJ1-1; the D is unclear. V was cut by 5 bases and J by 1 base, with 8 bases left in between. CDR1 is GTSNPN and CDR2 is SVGIG in the germline V gene (reference sequence). The CDR3 sequence is 12 residues long.

This clonotype was recorded many times. CDR3 sequence reads: CASSLGVAGGSYNEQFF. The CDR3 region has the DNA TGCGCCAGCAGCTTGGGGGTAGCGGGAGGTTCCTACAATGAGCAGTTCTTC. The chain couples TRBV5-1 to TRBJ2-1, with TRBD2 matching 10 bases. The germline CDR1 and CDR2 sequences are SGHRS and YFSETQ. The CDR3 has 17 amino acids. The V gene end was trimmed by 0 bases and the J gene end by 1 base; junction bases not matched to a gene: 4.

This sequence joins TRBV5-1 and TRBJ2-1; 8 nucleotides align to TRBD1. From germline, CDR1 is SGHRS and CDR2 YFSETQ. This CDR3 has 14 residues. V lost 7 bases and J lost 8; bases outside the gene matches: 11. CDR3 in amino acids: CASVWQGAGDEQFF. CDR3 nucleotides: TGCGCCAGCGTTTGGCAGGGGGCGGGCGATGAGCAGTTCTTC.

The chain links TRBV20-1 to TRBJ2-2; D may be TRBD1 (6 bases). Deletions cut 2 bases from V and 2 bases from J, with 15 bases between. CDR3 size: 16 residues. Germline CDR1 and CDR2: DFQATT and SNEGSKA (reference sequence). The CDR3 reads CSARNRDNHNTGELFF. The CDR3 nucleotides are TGCAGTGCTAGAAACCGGGACAACCATAACACCGGGGAGCTGTTTTTT.

This clonotype has more than one count but fewer than ten. The V gene is TRBV3-1, the J gene TRBJ2-3; no firm D call. V dropped 1 base and J dropped 10 bases, with 12 bases sitting between them. Per germline, CDR1 LGHDT and CDR2 YNNKEL (reference sequence). The CDR3 extends over 13 amino acids. DNA of the CDR3: TGTGCCAGCAGCCAAGCCCGTGGAGCCCCGCAGTATTTT. Amino acids: CASSQARGAPQYF.